This T cell receptor (beta chain) is from a study of T cell responses to AZD1222 COVID-19 vaccine. Study conclusions and caveats: Repertoire samples came only from after the peak T cell response. Donors skewed white British and female; clonal diversity was possibly underestimated. Among those given AZD1222, only 6 or 7 were seropositive at baseline.

Germline V lookup: CDR1 SNHLY, CDR2 FYNNEI. The CDR3 is 12 amino acids. With 8 bases removed from V and 3 bases from J, the gap between germline ends came to 11 bases. Only one count was recorded for this clone. The antigen is unknown. Assay: immunoSEQ multiplex PCR; the TCRdb copy retains only in-frame clones and omits some. The sample shows 75,000 to 95,000 clones, about 91% of them seen only once. The material was peripheral blood, obtained on day 0 of MenACWY control vaccination. The sequence was collected from an adult in good health. V is TRBV2 and J is TRBJ2-7; weak D call: TRBD2 (6 bases). The CDR3 sequence: CASRGGDYEQYF. Here the CDR3 DNA reads TGTGCCAGCCGCGGCGGGGACTACGAGCAGTACTTC.